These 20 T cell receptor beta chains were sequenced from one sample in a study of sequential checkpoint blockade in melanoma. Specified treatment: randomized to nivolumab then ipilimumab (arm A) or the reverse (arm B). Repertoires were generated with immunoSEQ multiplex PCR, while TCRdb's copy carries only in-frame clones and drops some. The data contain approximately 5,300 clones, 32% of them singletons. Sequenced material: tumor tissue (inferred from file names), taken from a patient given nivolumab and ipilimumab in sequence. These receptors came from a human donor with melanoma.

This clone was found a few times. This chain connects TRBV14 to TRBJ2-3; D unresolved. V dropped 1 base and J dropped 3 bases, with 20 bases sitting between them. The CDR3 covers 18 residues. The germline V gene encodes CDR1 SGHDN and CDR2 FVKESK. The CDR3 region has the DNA TGTGCCAGCAGCCAAGTTGGGCTAGGGCCATATGCAACAGATACGCAGTATTTT. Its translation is CASSQVGLGPYATDTQYF.

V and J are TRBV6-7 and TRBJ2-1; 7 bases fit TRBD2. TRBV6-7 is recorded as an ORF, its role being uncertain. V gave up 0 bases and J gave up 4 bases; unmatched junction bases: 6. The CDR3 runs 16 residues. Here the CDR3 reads CASSYSILAKYNEQFF. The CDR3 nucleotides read TGTGCCAGCAGTTACTCGATACTAGCGAAATACAATGAGCAGTTCTTC.

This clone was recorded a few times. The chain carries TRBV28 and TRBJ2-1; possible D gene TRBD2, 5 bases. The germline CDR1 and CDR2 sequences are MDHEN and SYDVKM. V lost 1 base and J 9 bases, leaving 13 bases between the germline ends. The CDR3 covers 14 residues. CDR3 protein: CASSLSLTRVEQFF. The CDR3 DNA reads TGTGCCAGCAGTTTATCGTTAACTAGGGTTGAGCAGTTCTTC. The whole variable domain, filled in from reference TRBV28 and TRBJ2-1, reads DVKVTQSSRYLVKRTGEKVFLECVQDMDHENMFWYRQDPGLGLRLIYFSYDVKMKEKGDIPEGYSVSREKKERFSLILESASTNQTSMYLCASSLSLTRVEQFFGPGTRLTVL.

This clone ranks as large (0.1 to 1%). The CDR3 loop is CASSGGSVGSYNSPLHF. The DNA for the CDR3 is TGTGCCAGCAGTGGGGGGAGTGTGGGCTCCTATAATTCACCCCTCCACTTT. The rearrangement links TRBV25-1 to TRBJ1-6, with a possible D match to TRBD1 (5 bases). CDR1 is MGHDK, CDR2 SYGVNS, per germline. This CDR3 is built from 17 residues. Trimming shortened V by 4 bases and J by 0 bases, and 13 bases separated the two germline ends.

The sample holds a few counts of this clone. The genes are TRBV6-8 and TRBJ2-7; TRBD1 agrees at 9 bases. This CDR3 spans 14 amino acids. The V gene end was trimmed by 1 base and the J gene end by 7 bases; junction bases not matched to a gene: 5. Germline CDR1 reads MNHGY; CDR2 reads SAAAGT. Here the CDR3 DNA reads TGTGCCAGCAGTTACTTTGGACAGGGGTATGAGCAGTACTTC. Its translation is CASSYFGQGYEQYF.

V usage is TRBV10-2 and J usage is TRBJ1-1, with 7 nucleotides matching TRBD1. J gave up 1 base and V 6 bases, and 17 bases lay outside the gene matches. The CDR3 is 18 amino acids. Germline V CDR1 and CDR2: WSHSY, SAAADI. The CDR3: CASRGLGGGARRNTEAFF. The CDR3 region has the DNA TGCGCCAGCAGGGGCCTCGGAGGGGGCGCGAGGAGGAACACTGAAGCTTTCTTT.

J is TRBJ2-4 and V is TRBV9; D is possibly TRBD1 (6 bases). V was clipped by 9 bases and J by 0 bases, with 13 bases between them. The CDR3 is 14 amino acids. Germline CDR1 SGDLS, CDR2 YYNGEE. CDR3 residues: CATGQSLAKNIQYF. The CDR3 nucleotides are TGTGCCACCGGACAGTCATTAGCCAAAAACATTCAGTACTTC.

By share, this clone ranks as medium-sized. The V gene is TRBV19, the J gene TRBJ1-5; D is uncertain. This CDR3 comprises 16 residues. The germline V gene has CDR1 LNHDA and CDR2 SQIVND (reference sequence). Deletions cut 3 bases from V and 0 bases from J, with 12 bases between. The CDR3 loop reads CASSIGQLYSNQPQHF. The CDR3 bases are TGTGCCAGTAGTATCGGGCAGCTTTATAGCAATCAGCCCCAGCATTTT.

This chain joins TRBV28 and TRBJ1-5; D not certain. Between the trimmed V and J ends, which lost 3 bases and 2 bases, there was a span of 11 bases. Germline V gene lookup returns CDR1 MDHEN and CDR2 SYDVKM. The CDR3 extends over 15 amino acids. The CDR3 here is CASSFSSRGNQPQHF. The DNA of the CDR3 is TGTGCCAGCAGTTTTAGTAGCCGGGGCAATCAGCCCCAGCATTTT. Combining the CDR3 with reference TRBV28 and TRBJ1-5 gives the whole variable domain DVKVTQSSRYLVKRTGEKVFLECVQDMDHENMFWYRQDPGLGLRLIYFSYDVKMKEKGDIPEGYSVSREKKERFSLILESASTNQTSMYLCASSFSSRGNQPQHFGDGTRLSIL.

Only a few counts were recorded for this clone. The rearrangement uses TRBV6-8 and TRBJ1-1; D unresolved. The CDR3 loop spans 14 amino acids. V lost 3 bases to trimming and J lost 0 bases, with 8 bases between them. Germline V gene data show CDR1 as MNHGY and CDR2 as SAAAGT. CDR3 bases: TGTGCCAGCAGTTATATGGGCTTGAACACTGAAGCTTTCTTT. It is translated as CASSYMGLNTEAFF.

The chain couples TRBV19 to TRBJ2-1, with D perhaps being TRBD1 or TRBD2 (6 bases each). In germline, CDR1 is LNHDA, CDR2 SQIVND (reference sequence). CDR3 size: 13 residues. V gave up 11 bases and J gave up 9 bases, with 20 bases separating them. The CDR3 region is CAAQGRGVSEQFF. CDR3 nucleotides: TGTGCCGCCCAGGGTAGGGGGGTCAGTGAGCAGTTCTTC.

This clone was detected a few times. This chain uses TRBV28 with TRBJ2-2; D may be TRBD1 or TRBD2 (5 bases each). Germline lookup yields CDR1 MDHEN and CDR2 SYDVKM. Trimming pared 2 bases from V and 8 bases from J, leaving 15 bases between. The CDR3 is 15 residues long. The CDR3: CASSLQPGRGGELFF. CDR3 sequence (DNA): TGTGCCAGCAGTTTACAGCCGGGGCGAGGGGGGGAGCTGTTTTTT.

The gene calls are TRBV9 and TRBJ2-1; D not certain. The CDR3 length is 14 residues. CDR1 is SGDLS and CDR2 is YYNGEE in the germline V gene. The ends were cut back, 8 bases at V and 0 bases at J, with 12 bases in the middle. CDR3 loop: CASAYLSSYNEQFF. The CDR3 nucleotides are TGTGCCAGTGCCTATTTGAGCTCCTACAATGAGCAGTTCTTC. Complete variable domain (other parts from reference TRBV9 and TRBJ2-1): DSGVTQTPKHLITATGQRVTLRCSPRSGDLSVYWYQQSLDQGLQFLIQYYNGEERAKGNILERFSAQQFPDLHSELNLSSLELGDSALYFCASAYLSSYNEQFFGPGTRLTVL.

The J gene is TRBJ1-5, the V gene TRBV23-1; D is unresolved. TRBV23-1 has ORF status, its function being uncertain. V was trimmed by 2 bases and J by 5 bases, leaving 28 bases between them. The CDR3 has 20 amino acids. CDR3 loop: CASSQPLLPHVPQRDQPQHF. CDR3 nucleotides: TGCGCCAGCAGTCAACCTCTGCTACCCCACGTACCCCAGAGGGATCAGCCCCAGCATTTT.

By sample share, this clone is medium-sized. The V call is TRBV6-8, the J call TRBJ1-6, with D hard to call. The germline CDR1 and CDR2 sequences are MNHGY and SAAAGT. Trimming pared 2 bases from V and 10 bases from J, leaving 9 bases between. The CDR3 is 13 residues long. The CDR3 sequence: CASSYAQGSPLHF. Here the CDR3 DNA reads TGTGCCAGCAGTTACGCACAAGGGTCACCCCTCCACTTT.

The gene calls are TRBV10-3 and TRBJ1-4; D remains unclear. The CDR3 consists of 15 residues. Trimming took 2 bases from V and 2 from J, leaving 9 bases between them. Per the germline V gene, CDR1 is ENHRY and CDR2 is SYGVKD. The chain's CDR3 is CAISEDAATNEKLFF. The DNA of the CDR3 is TGTGCCATCAGTGAGGATGCTGCGACTAATGAAAAACTGTTTTTT.

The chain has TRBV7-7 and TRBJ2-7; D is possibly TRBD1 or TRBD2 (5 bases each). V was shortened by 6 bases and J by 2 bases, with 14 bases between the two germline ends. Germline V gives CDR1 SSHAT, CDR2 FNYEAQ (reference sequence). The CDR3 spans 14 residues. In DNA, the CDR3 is TGTGCCAGCAGATTGGGACCCTCGACCTACGAGCAGTACTTC. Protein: CASRLGPSTYEQYF.

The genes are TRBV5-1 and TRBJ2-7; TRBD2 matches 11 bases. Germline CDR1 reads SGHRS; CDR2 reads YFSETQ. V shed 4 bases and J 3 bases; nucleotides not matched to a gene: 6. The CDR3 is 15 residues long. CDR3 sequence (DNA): TGCGCCAGCAGCAGCGGGACTAGCGGACGCTACGAGCAGTACTTC. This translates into CASSSGTSGRYEQYF.

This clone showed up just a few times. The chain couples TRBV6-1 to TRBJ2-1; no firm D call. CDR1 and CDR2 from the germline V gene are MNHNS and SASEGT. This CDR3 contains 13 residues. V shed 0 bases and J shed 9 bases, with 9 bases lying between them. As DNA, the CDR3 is TGTGCCAGCAGTGAAGCAGGGTGGCGTGAGCAGTTCTTC. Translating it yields CASSEAGWREQFF.

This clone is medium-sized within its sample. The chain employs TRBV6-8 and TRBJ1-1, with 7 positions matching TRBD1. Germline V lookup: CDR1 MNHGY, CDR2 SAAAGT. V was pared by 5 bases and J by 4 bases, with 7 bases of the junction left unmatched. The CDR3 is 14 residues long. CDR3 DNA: TGTGCCAGCAGTGGAACAGCAGGGGGCACTGAAGCTTTCTTT. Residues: CASSGTAGGTEAFF.